This TCR beta chain was documented in a study of blood T cell repertoires in COVID-19 (dated by TCRdb to between 2020 and 2021). The study in broad terms: Collaborator samples came from the United States, Italy and Spain and covered acute and convalescent phases of COVID-19. HLA class I and class II types, where available, came from metadata supplied by the sample provider rather than from assay-based typing. Deeply sampled blood TCRbeta repertoires from subjects exposed to, actively infected with, or recovered from COVID-19 were included in the dataset. The prospective study material was composed of cDNA or gDNA derived from T cells, B-cell-depleted T cells, or PBMCs. The sample metadata nearly always contained a de-identified subject ID, COVID-19 status, age in years and sex. A freely available public database, intended as a resource for researchers studying the immune response to SARS-CoV-2, is where the repertoires were released. The samples were drawn from the first 160 participants of the ongoing ImmuneRACE study and from over a thousand subjects provided by 6 global collaborators.

TCRbeta CDR3 regions were amplified from genomic DNA by means of the immunoSEQ Assay, a bias-controlled multiplex PCR. In the source study's methods: The number of nucleated cells in each sample was estimated from the amplification of reference gene primers within the assay. Sequence reads were collapsed and filtered to measure the absolute abundance of every unique TCRbeta CDR3 rearrangement. For each sample, productive Simpson clonality was calculated as the square root of Simpson's diversity index across productive rearrangements. What TCRdb holds here is the immuneACCESS table cut down to in-frame rearrangements. Part of the clones is not present; checked against another copy, under half of the missing clones reflect an unresolved V gene, and the others are unexplained. D and trimming were read from the DNA, whereas the V and J calls and clone size are those reported in that table. The sample table lists under 30,000 clones, 85% to 90% of them with a count of one. The ten largest account for 24% of the sample.

V ends up 1 base short and J 0 bases short, with an unmatched junction base count of 6. Per the germline V gene (reference sequence), SGHNT is the CDR1 and YYREEE is the CDR2. Reading from cysteine to phenylalanine, the CDR3 counts 16 amino acids. The CDR3 DNA has 48 bases and is translated from base 1. Details on this clone: Its antigen remains undetermined. There are no base qualities to consult, and no much larger clone falls within one base.

Broader findings and caveats from the paper: How much clinical and demographic metadata was included differed by source and by participant, and the metadata was provided uncurated.

Each collaborating institution followed its own protocols to collect whole blood in K2EDTA tubes. For TCRbeta analysis, collaborator samples were shipped as frozen whole blood, as isolated PBMCs, or as DNA extracted from either sample type. This TCR derives from a human donor with active COVID-19. The donor label of this sample is uncertain. The chain uses TRBV5-4 and TRBJ2-7; TRBD2 matches 8 bases in the middle. Sequenced: peripheral blood. Here the CDR3 is given as CASSLPIGGASYEQYF. The DNA sequence is as follows: TGTGCCAGCAGCTTGCCCATCGGGGGGGCCTCCTACGAGCAGTACTTC.